Listed here are 31 T cell receptor beta chains from one sample, sequenced in a study of long-term antiretroviral therapy in people with HIV. With survey level as its setting, the immunoSEQ assay was v3.0. Clones were sequenced by immunoSEQ multiplex PCR, and TCRdb holds only the in-frame ones, with some missing. The sample holds fewer than 25,000 clones, around 86% seen once. Material: unsorted PBMCs, obtained 1.2 years after starting antiretroviral therapy. The source of these receptors is a middle-aged man with HIV.

The chain has TRBV5-1 and TRBJ1-2; 9 bases match TRBD1. Per germline, CDR1 SGHRS and CDR2 YFSETQ. V shed 1 base and J 4 bases; nucleotides not matched to a gene: 5. This CDR3 has 15 amino acids. The CDR3 coding sequence is TGCGCCAGCAGCTTGTTGGGGACAGGGTTCTATGGCTACACCTTC. Translation: CASSLLGTGFYGYTF.

This clone was found once. The rearrangement uses TRBV2 and TRBJ1-6; D remains ambiguous. This CDR3 is built from 15 residues. Germline V gene data show CDR1 as SNHLY and CDR2 as FYNNEI. The V end lost 7 bases, the J end lost 5 bases, and 15 bases lay between the germline ends. The CDR3 is CASTNAPEDNSPLHF. The DNA for the CDR3 is TGTGCCAGCACAAACGCCCCCGAGGATAATTCACCCCTCCACTTT.

The V gene is TRBV7-2, the J gene TRBJ2-1, with 8 bases aligning to TRBD2. Losses at the gene ends were 1 base for V and 10 bases for J; bases not matched to a gene: 6. The germline V gene encodes CDR1 SGHTA and CDR2 FQGNSA. The CDR3 is made up of 14 amino acids. CDR3 sequence (DNA): TGTGCCAGCAGCTTAGTCGGGGGGGCAGGGGAGCAGTTCTTC. Amino acids: CASSLVGGAGEQFF.

V and J are TRBV2 and TRBJ1-5; D uncertain. Germline V gene data show CDR1 as SNHLY and CDR2 as FYNNEI. The CDR3 is made up of 13 amino acids. V gave up 1 base and J gave up 9 bases, with 10 bases separating them. This CDR3 reads CASSEGREGPQHF. In DNA, the CDR3 is TGTGCCAGCAGTGAAGGGAGGGAGGGGCCCCAGCATTTT. The variable domain in full, completed from reference TRBV2 and TRBJ1-5, reads EPEVTQTPSHQVTQMGQEVILRCVPISNHLYFYWYRQILGQKVEFLVSFYNNEISEKSEIFDDQFSVERPDGSNFTLKIRSTKLEDSAMYFCASSEGREGPQHFGDGTRLSIL.

The V call is TRBV7-6, the J call TRBJ2-7; D gene uncertain. The CDR3 consists of 13 residues. Germline V gene lookup returns CDR1 SGHVS and CDR2 FNYEAQ. The ends were cut back, 1 base at V and 5 bases at J, with 9 bases in the middle. The CDR3 region has the DNA TGTGCCAGCAGCTTAGTCCCGGTCGACGAGCAGTACTTC. This sequence encodes CASSLVPVDEQYF.

V usage is TRBV7-9 and J usage is TRBJ2-1; no definite D call. This CDR3 is 11 amino acids long. Looked up from germline, CDR1 is SEHNR and CDR2 is FQNEAQ (reference sequence). The ends were cut back, 3 bases at V and 7 bases at J, with 4 bases in the middle. CDR3 sequence (DNA): TGTGCCAGCAGCTTTAGAAATGAGCAGTTCTTC. The encoded protein is CASSFRNEQFF.

The chain couples TRBV29-1 to TRBJ1-2; 9 bases map to TRBD1. Germline-derived CDR1 and CDR2 are SQVTM and ANQGSEA. The CDR3 contains 14 residues. Losses at the gene ends were 4 bases for V and 4 bases for J; bases not matched to a gene: 7. The CDR3 nucleotides read TGCAGCGTTGTGGACAGGGGAAGGGGCTATGGCTACACCTTC. Amino acids: CSVVDRGRGYGYTF.

CDR3 region: CSVDEEDRSLIDTQYF. CDR3 DNA sequence: TGCAGCGTTGACGAAGAGGACAGGAGCTTAATTGATACGCAGTATTTT. V usage is TRBV29-1 and J usage is TRBJ2-3; 7 bases line up with TRBD1. V dropped 3 bases and J dropped 6; count of bases not matched to a gene: 15. Looked up from germline, CDR1 is SQVTM and CDR2 is ANQGSEA. The CDR3 sequence is 16 residues long.

This clone was detected once. The chain employs TRBV28 and TRBJ1-1; 7 positions match TRBD1. Germline-derived CDR1 and CDR2 are MDHEN and SYDVKM. J was trimmed by 5 bases and V by 8 bases; bases with no gene match: 11. The CDR3 spans 14 residues. The CDR3 DNA reads as TGTGCCAGCCCTCCCTCCACAGGGGAAACTGAAGCTTTCTTT. This gives the protein CASPPSTGETEAFF.

The rearrangement links TRBV29-1 to TRBJ1-2, with D tentatively TRBD1 (6 bases). V was cut by 8 bases and J by 5 bases, with 15 bases left in between. Germline V gene lookup returns CDR1 SQVTM and CDR2 ANQGSEA. This CDR3 is 12 amino acids long. The chain's CDR3 is CSFRGGGYGYTF. The CDR3 DNA follows: TGCAGCTTTAGGGGGGGTGGATATGGCTACACCTTC. The full variable domain, with the rest looked up from reference TRBV29-1 and TRBJ1-2, is SAVISQKPSRDICQRGTSLTIQCQVDSQVTMMFWYRQQPGQSLTLIATANQGSEATYESGFVIDKFPISRPNLTFSTLTVSNMSPEDSSIYLCSFRGGGYGYTFGSGTRLTVV.

This chain links TRBV11-2 with TRBJ2-2; no definite D call. V lost 11 bases and J 2 bases, leaving 18 bases between the germline ends. This CDR3 comprises 15 residues. Per germline, CDR1 SGHAT and CDR2 FQNNGV. CDR3: CASHDPRFNTGELFF. In DNA, the CDR3 is TGTGCCTCTCATGACCCGAGATTTAACACCGGGGAGCTGTTTTTT.

The CDR3 loop is CASSLFQGAEAFF. The CDR3 DNA reads as TGTGCCAGCAGCTTGTTTCAGGGCGCTGAAGCTTTCTTT. This chain links TRBV5-6 with TRBJ1-1, with D possibly TRBD1 on 5 matching bases. CDR1 and CDR2 from the germline V gene are SGHDT and YYEEEE. This CDR3 is built from 13 residues. With 1 base removed from V and 6 bases from J, the gap between germline ends came to 10 bases.

This clone was recorded a few times. J is TRBJ2-4 and V is TRBV19, with 9 bases identical to TRBD1. The CDR3 length is 17 residues. Germline-derived CDR1 and CDR2 are LNHDA and SQIVND (reference sequence). The J segment lost 5 bases and the V segment lost 7 bases, leaving 15 bases of the junction unmatched. The CDR3 loop reads CASTPDRGGFRENIQYF. Here the CDR3 DNA reads TGTGCCAGTACCCCAGACAGGGGGGGTTTTAGGGAAAACATTCAGTACTTC.

CDR3 bases: TGTGCCAGCAGCCGACAGGGCAGCTCCTATAATTCACCCCTCCACTTT. Protein: CASSRQGSSYNSPLHF. The chain couples TRBV5-6 to TRBJ1-6; 7 nucleotides align to TRBD1. Unmatched junction bases numbered 4, after V lost 4 bases and J lost 0 bases. Germline V gene sequence: CDR1 SGHDT, CDR2 YYEEEE. This CDR3 region has 16 residues. Full variable domain (rest looked up from reference TRBV5-6 and TRBJ1-6): DAGVTQSPTHLIKTRGQQVTLRCSPKSGHDTVSWYQQALGQGPQFIFQYYEEEERQRGNFPDRFSGHQFPNYSSELNVNALLLGDSALYLCASSRQGSSYNSPLHFGNGTRLTVT.

This rearrangement joins TRBV7-3 to TRBJ1-1; no reliable D call. Trimming left V 5 bases short and J 1 base short, with 8 bases between. In germline, CDR1 is SGHTA, CDR2 FQGTGA. The CDR3 length is 13 residues. For the CDR3, the DNA is TGTGCCAGCAGCCCCGAACCGAACACTGAAGCTTTCTTT. The encoded protein is CASSPEPNTEAFF.

CDR3 amino acids: CASSLRQGTYEQYF. Here the CDR3 DNA reads TGTGCCAGCAGCTTGAGACAGGGTACCTACGAGCAGTACTTC. V and J are TRBV7-2 and TRBJ2-7; 7 bases are shared with TRBD1. The CDR3 runs to 14 residues. CDR1 SGHTA and CDR2 FQGNSA come from the germline V gene. The V gene end was trimmed by 3 bases and the J gene end by 2 bases; junction bases not matched to a gene: 4.

V gene TRBV19 combines with J gene TRBJ2-7, with 9 bases that match TRBD1. This CDR3 has 14 residues. Germline V CDR1 and CDR2: LNHDA, SQIVND (reference sequence). Trimming removed 5 bases from V and 1 base from J; junction bases left unmatched: 3. CDR3 nucleotide sequence: TGTGCCAGTAGTGCCGGGACAGGGTCCTACGAGCAGTACTTC. It yields the protein CASSAGTGSYEQYF. Full variable domain (remainder filled in from reference TRBV19 and TRBJ2-7): DGGITQSPKYLFRKEGQNVTLSCEQNLNHDAMYWYRQDPGQGLRLIYYSQIVNDFQKGDIAEGYSVSREKKESFPLTVTSAQKNPTAFYLCASSAGTGSYEQYFGPGTRLTVT.

The chain uses TRBV19 and TRBJ1-5; unclear D gene. The V gene's germline CDR1 is LNHDA and CDR2 SQIVND (reference sequence). This CDR3 comprises 14 residues. The ends were cut back, 3 bases at V and 5 bases at J, with 11 bases in the middle. CDR3 amino acids: CASSIDSDYQPQHF. The CDR3 nucleotides are TGTGCCAGTAGTATCGACTCGGACTATCAGCCCCAGCATTTT.

V gene TRBV10-3 combines with J gene TRBJ1-2; D not resolved. Trimming cost V 0 bases and J 8 bases, with 13 bases left between them. The CDR3 sequence is 14 residues long. The germline V gene encodes CDR1 ENHRY and CDR2 SYGVKD. DNA of the CDR3: TGTGCCATCAGTGAGTCTCCCCTTGAGAGAGGCTACACCTTC. Encoded protein: CAISESPLERGYTF.

The V gene is TRBV9, the J gene TRBJ1-5, with TRBD1 matching 9 bases. The CDR3 is 15 amino acids. V lost 4 bases, J lost 1 base, and 3 bases stayed unmatched. The germline CDR1 and CDR2 sequences are SGDLS and YYNGEE. The CDR3 DNA reads as TGTGCCAGCAGCTTGACAGGGGGGAGCAATCAGCCCCAGCATTTT. It translates to CASSLTGGSNQPQHF.

The CDR3, as DNA: TGTGCCAGCAGCTTGCAGGGACGATTTGACATTCAGTACTTC. Its protein is CASSLQGRFDIQYF. The V call is TRBV7-6, the J call TRBJ2-4; D may correspond to TRBD1 or TRBD2 (5 bases each). This CDR3 comprises 14 residues. In germline, CDR1 is SGHVS, CDR2 FNYEAQ. V lost 3 bases to trimming and J lost 8 bases, with 14 bases between them.

The chain has TRBV6-1 and TRBJ1-5; D not resolved. CDR1 MNHNS and CDR2 SASEGT come from the germline V gene. The ends were cut back, 2 bases at V and 0 bases at J, with 2 bases in the middle. The CDR3 contains 13 residues. CDR3 residues: CASSESSNQPQHF. The CDR3, as DNA: TGTGCCAGCAGTGAAAGTAGCAATCAGCCCCAGCATTTT.

This chain uses TRBV6-4 with TRBJ1-6; 7 bases fit TRBD1. The CDR3 runs 14 residues. The V and J ends lost 3 bases and 7 bases, in that order; junction bases with no gene match: 3. In germline, CDR1 is MRHNA, CDR2 SNTAGT. This CDR3 is CASSEGGINSPLHF. Here the CDR3 DNA reads TGTGCCAGCAGTGAAGGGGGCATCAATTCACCCCTCCACTTT.

The chain carries TRBV5-8 and TRBJ2-2; perhaps TRBD1 as D (5 bases). CDR3 length: 13 amino acids. The germline V gene encodes CDR1 SGHTS and CDR2 YDEGEE. V was trimmed by 2 bases and J by 7 bases, leaving 9 bases between them. The DNA for the CDR3 is TGTGCCAGCAGCTTCCAGGGTTTCGGGGAGCTGTTTTTT. As protein: CASSFQGFGELFF.

The chain joins TRBV5-4 to TRBJ1-1, with TRBD1 matching over 9 bases. The ends lost 3 bases at V and 3 bases at J; junction bases unmatched: 12. There are 17 residues in the CDR3. CDR1 SGHNT and CDR2 YYREEE come from the germline V gene (reference sequence). CDR3 coding DNA: TGTGCCAGCAGCTCCAGTCCCGGGACAGGGAGGGACACTGAAGCTTTCTTT. The encoded protein is CASSSSPGTGRDTEAFF.

This chain connects TRBV9 to TRBJ1-5, with 9 bases identical to TRBD1. CDR3 size: 14 residues. The germline CDR1 and CDR2 sequences are SGDLS and YYNGEE. Trimming removed 4 bases from V and 5 bases from J; junction bases left unmatched: 4. The CDR3 DNA is TGTGCCAGCAGCCCGGGACAGGGCTATCAGCCCCAGCATTTT. Translating gives CASSPGQGYQPQHF.

The V gene is TRBV7-9, the J gene TRBJ1-1; D is unclear. V was shortened by 2 bases and J by 6 bases, with 10 bases between the two germline ends. The V gene's germline CDR1 is SEHNR and CDR2 FQNEAQ (reference sequence). This CDR3 region has 13 residues. For the CDR3, the DNA is TGTGCCAGCAGCTTAAAGGGCGATGCTGAAGCTTTCTTT. It is translated as CASSLKGDAEAFF.

This clone showed up just once. The chain is built from TRBV29-1 and TRBJ2-7, with 9 bases lining up with TRBD1. This CDR3 comprises 13 residues. CDR1 and CDR2 from the germline V gene are SQVTM and ANQGSEA. Trimming removed 2 bases from V and 11 bases from J; junction bases left unmatched: 10. CDR3 amino acids: CSVEPSIGQGKYF. In DNA form, the CDR3 reads TGCAGCGTTGAACCTTCGATCGGACAGGGGAAGTACTTC.

The chain links TRBV30 to TRBJ1-3; D unresolved. V was shortened by 3 bases and J by 2 bases, with 8 bases between the two germline ends. Germline V gene lookup returns CDR1 GTSNPN and CDR2 SVGIG (reference sequence). The CDR3 runs 13 residues. This chain's CDR3 is CAWRAGAGNTIYF. DNA for the CDR3: TGTGCCTGGAGGGCCGGAGCTGGAAACACCATATATTTT.

The chain uses TRBV7-9 and TRBJ1-4; TRBD1 is a possible D gene (5 bases). Trimming took off 5 bases at V and 3 bases at J, with 13 bases between the two ends. The CDR3 loop spans 15 amino acids. From germline, CDR1 is SEHNR and CDR2 FQNEAQ (reference sequence). CDR3 region: CASSPPGGPNEKLFF. Written as DNA, the CDR3 is TGTGCCAGCAGCCCCCCGGGGGGACCTAATGAAAAACTGTTTTTT.

The table lists this clone with a few counts. The chain couples TRBV7-9 to TRBJ2-7; D gene unclear. Germline CDR1 reads SEHNR; CDR2 reads FQNEAQ (reference sequence). There are 11 residues in the CDR3. Trimming cost V 8 bases and J 3 bases, with 8 bases left between them. This CDR3 is CASDWGYEQYF. CDR3 DNA: TGTGCCAGCGATTGGGGCTACGAGCAGTACTTC.